The 24 T cell receptor beta chains listed next were all sequenced from one sample in a study of molecular identifiers for immune sequencing clone quantification. Each CDR3 protein is one row after TCRdb ran MiXCR on the PCR reads. The sample lists over 300,000 distinct CDR3 sequences; roughly a quarter were seen once. The sample comprised naive CD8+ T cells from blood, with Jurkat cell RNA spiked in. Subset in this sample: FACS-sorted CD8+CD4-CCR7+CD45RA+ naive T cells. The receptors shown here come from a human donor in good health. Some libraries in this study had Jurkat cell RNA spiked in.

Remarks on this clonotype: A much larger clonotype is one base distant, so this may be a read error. The rearrangement uses TRBV2 and TRBJ2-5, with 11 positions matching TRBD2. This CDR3 has 14 residues. From germline, CDR1 is SNHLY and CDR2 FYNNEI. The CDR3 bases are TGTGCCAGCAAGACTAGCGGGATGCAAGAGCCCCAGTACTTC. It translates to CASKTSGMQEPQYF.

Concerning this clonotype: This sequence may be a read error, since a much larger clone differs from it by one base. J is TRBJ2-7 and V is TRBV28; D is unclear. Germline V gene lookup returns CDR1 MDHEN and CDR2 SYDVKM. Trimming took off 7 bases at V and 1 base at J, with 11 bases between the two ends. This CDR3 has 13 amino acids. This CDR3 is CASNMVRSYEQYV. As DNA, the CDR3 is TGTGCCAGCAATATGGTCCGATCCTACGAGCAGTACGTC.

V usage is TRBV28 and J usage is TRBJ2-7; TRBD2 matches at 11 bases. The CDR3 runs to 16 residues. Germline lookup yields CDR1 MDHEN and CDR2 SYDVKM. V was clipped by 10 bases and J by 0 bases; unmatched bases: 11. The CDR3 DNA is TGTGCCACCGGACTAGCGGGCCCAATTTTCTCCTACGAGCAGTACTTC. Protein: CATGLAGPIFSYEQYF.

The sample holds a few counts of this clonotype. The chain links TRBV6-2 or TRBV6-3 to TRBJ2-3; the D gene is possibly TRBD1 (5 bases). Between the trimmed V and J ends, which lost 0 bases and 5 bases, there was a span of 21 bases. Germline CDR1 reads MNHEY; CDR2 reads SVGEGT. This CDR3 has 18 amino acids. CDR3 residues: CASSYSSKGIQKGDTQYF. CDR3 DNA sequence: TGTGCCAGCAGTTACTCGAGTAAGGGGATTCAAAAAGGAGATACGCAGTATTTT.

V and J are TRBV27 and TRBJ1-5; D gene ambiguous. CDR1 MNHEY and CDR2 SMNVEV come from the germline V gene (reference sequence). This CDR3 comprises 15 residues. Trimming stripped 5 bases from V and 2 bases from J, with 13 bases between. The CDR3: CASSPGIRGNQPQHF. CDR3 DNA sequence: TGTGCCAGCAGTCCAGGTATTCGGGGCAATCAGCCCCAGCATTTT.

This clonotype was seen a few times. One end of the junction does not line up with germline, which may come from a read error. The chain is built from TRBV6-5 and TRBJ2-7, with D possibly TRBD1 on 5 matching bases. CDR3 size: 13 residues. Germline V lookup: CDR1 MNHEY, CDR2 SVGAGI. CDR3 nucleotides: TGTGCCAGCGGTTATGGGCAGGGCTACGAGCAGTACTTC. It translates to CASGYGQGYEQYF.

The CDR3 region has the DNA TGTGCCAGCAGTTTATGGGGGTCTCACCCTGAAGCTTTCTTT. It codes for CASSLWGSHPEAFF. The genes are TRBV27 and TRBJ1-1; maybe TRBD1 (5 bases). Trimming removed 1 base at V and 6 bases at J, with 12 bases between. In germline, CDR1 is MNHEY, CDR2 SMNVEV (reference sequence). CDR3 length: 14 amino acids.

About this clonotype itself: An end of the junction does not agree with germline; a read error may underlie this. This sequence joins TRBV10-3 and TRBJ2-7; 7 nucleotides agree with TRBD2. CDR3 length: 13 amino acids. Germline-derived CDR1 and CDR2 are ENHRY and SYGVKD. Written as DNA, the CDR3 is TGTGCCGTCAGTGGGGGGGAGCCCTACGAGCAGTACTTC. Protein product: CAVSGGEPYEQYF.

For this clonotype: One base away lies a much larger clone, so this may be a sequencing read error. The chain couples TRBV13 to TRBJ1-1, with D unclear. This CDR3 has 15 amino acids. Per germline, CDR1 PRHDT and CDR2 FYEKMQ (reference sequence). The CDR3 region is CASSLGPGLNTGAFF. The CDR3 DNA follows: TGTGCCAGCAGCTTAGGGCCAGGATTGAACACTGGAGCTTTCTTT.

This clonotype has a count of ten or more. The chain recombines TRBV7-6 with TRBJ2-5; 7 positions match TRBD2. The germline V gene encodes CDR1 SGHVS and CDR2 FNYEAQ. V lost 4 bases, J lost 4 bases, and 6 bases stayed unmatched. This CDR3 is 14 amino acids long. The CDR3 reads CASSSTGTTETQYF. The CDR3 DNA reads TGTGCCAGCAGCTCGACCGGGACTACAGAGACCCAGTACTTC.

In its sample, this clonotype was seen many times. V usage is TRBV29-1 and J usage is TRBJ2-2, with a tentative D call TRBD1 (6 bases). The germline V gene has CDR1 SQVTM and CDR2 ANQGSEA. With 5 bases removed from V and 1 base from J, the gap between germline ends came to 11 bases. The CDR3 extends over 14 amino acids. CDR3 nucleotides: TGCAGCGTTCTGGGACACAAGAACACCGGGGAGCTGTTTTTT. Protein product: CSVLGHKNTGELFF.

About this clonotype: A much larger clone differs by one base, so this may be a read error. This chain uses TRBV11-2 with TRBJ2-4; D unresolved. Germline lookup yields CDR1 SGHAT and CDR2 FQNNGV. The CDR3 extends over 12 amino acids. CDR3 sequence: CASTGLSDIRYF. CDR3 sequence (DNA): TGTGCCAGCACCGGGCTTTCAGACATTCGGTACTTC.

The chain links TRBV25-1 to TRBJ2-7, with 8 positions matching TRBD1. The CDR3 extends over 17 amino acids. Germline V gene sequence: CDR1 MGHDK, CDR2 SYGVNS. V lost 4 bases and J lost 0; bases outside the gene matches: 11. The CDR3 sequence is CASSASPGTGFSYEQYF. DNA of the CDR3: TGTGCCAGCAGTGCCTCCCCTGGGACAGGATTCTCCTACGAGCAGTACTTC.

The gene calls are TRBV11-2 and TRBJ2-3, with 10 bases that match TRBD2. The junction had 22 bases not matched to a gene; V was cut back by 5 bases and J by 2 bases. This CDR3 contains 21 residues. CDR1 and CDR2 from the germline V gene are SGHAT and FQNNGV. This CDR3 is CASSTVRKREGIQFDTDTQYF. Written as DNA, the CDR3 is TGTGCCAGCAGCACCGTCCGAAAGCGGGAGGGCATTCAATTCGACACAGATACGCAGTATTTT.

As to this clonotype: A much larger clonotype is one base distant, so this may be a read error. The V call is TRBV24-1, the J call TRBJ2-2; D possibly corresponds to TRBD2 (5 bases). CDR1 KGHDR and CDR2 SFDVKD come from the germline V gene. The CDR3 has 13 amino acids. CDR3 nucleotides: TGTGCCACCAGTGCCGAACGCACCGGGGAGCTGTCTTTT. It codes for CATSAERTGELSF.

This clonotype appeared a few times. The chain is built from TRBV4-3 and TRBJ2-3, with D perhaps matching TRBD1 (5 bases). V lost 0 bases, J lost 3 bases, and 16 bases lay in between. The CDR3 spans 17 residues. Germline V gene data show CDR1 as LGHNA and CDR2 as YSLEER. CDR3 residues: CASSQEVQAKLTDTQYF. The CDR3 DNA follows: TGCGCCAGCAGCCAAGAGGTACAGGCTAAACTGACAGATACGCAGTATTTT.

This clonotype has a count of ten or more. This sequence joins TRBV19 and TRBJ2-7, with TRBD1 matching 9 bases. The CDR3 extends over 13 amino acids. V shed 4 bases, J shed 3 bases, and the junction held 1 base outside the gene matches. Germline-derived CDR1 and CDR2 are LNHDA and SQIVND (reference sequence). The CDR3 nucleotides read TGTGCCAGTAGTACGGGACAGGGCTACGAGCAGTACTTC. This encodes CASSTGQGYEQYF. Complete variable domain (other parts from reference TRBV19 and TRBJ2-7): DGGITQSPKYLFRKEGQNVTLSCEQNLNHDAMYWYRQDPGQGLRLIYYSQIVNDFQKGDIAEGYSVSREKKESFPLTVTSAQKNPTAFYLCASSTGQGYEQYFGPGTRLTVT.

This clonotype showed up just a few times. A clone one base away is much larger, so this may be a read error. The gene calls are TRBV12-3 or TRBV12-4 and TRBJ2-3; the D call may be TRBD1 or TRBD2 (5 bases each). The CDR3 loop spans 14 amino acids. The DNA for the CDR3 is TGTGCCAGCAGTTTTCAGGGAGCCACAGATACGCGGTATTTT. Protein product: CASSFQGATDTRYF.

At least ten counts were recorded for this clonotype. This chain joins TRBV7-2 and TRBJ2-7; 7 nucleotides match TRBD2. The CDR3 runs 13 residues. J lost 7 bases, V lost 0 bases, and 3 bases had no gene match. The V gene's germline CDR1 is SGHTA and CDR2 FQGNSA. CDR3 coding DNA: TGTGCCAGCAGCTTAGCGCGCGGGGGTGAGCAGTACTTC. The encoded protein is CASSLARGGEQYF. The full variable domain, its missing parts supplied by reference TRBV7-2 and TRBJ2-7, is GAGVSQSPSNKVTEKGKDVELRCDPISGHTALYWYRQSLGQGLEFLIYFQGNSAPDKSGLPSDRFSAERTGGSVSTLTIQRTQQEDSAVYLCASSLARGGEQYFGPGTRLTVT.

On this clonotype: A clone one base away is much larger, so this may be a read error. This chain uses TRBV6-5 with TRBJ1-1, with TRBD1 matching 8 bases. Germline CDR1 MNHEY, CDR2 SVGAGI. This CDR3 has 15 amino acids. Here the CDR3 reads CASSWGWDRRYEALF. For the CDR3, the DNA is TGTGCCAGCAGTTGGGGTTGGGACAGGCGTTATGAAGCTCTCTTT.

The genes are TRBV20-1 and TRBJ1-5; D not certain. The germline gives CDR1 DFQATT, CDR2 SNEGSKA (reference sequence). CDR3 length: 14 residues. Trimming left V 0 bases short and J 1 base short, with 7 bases between. The CDR3 region is CSAREEVSNQPQHF. For the CDR3, the DNA is TGCAGTGCTAGAGAGGAGGTGAGCAATCAGCCCCAGCATTTT.

Worth noting for this clonotype: A much bigger clone sits one base away, suggesting this may be a read error. The chain combines TRBV7-9 with TRBJ2-7, with a possible D match to TRBD1 (6 bases). The CDR3 totals 13 residues. Germline loops: CDR1 SEHNR, CDR2 FQNEAQ (reference sequence). The CDR3 sequence: CASSSTGTYGQYF. The CDR3 region has the DNA TGTGCCAGCAGCTCGACAGGTACCTACGGGCAGTACTTC.

This clonotype was found a few times. This chain links TRBV6-5 with TRBJ2-1; no clear D. V was clipped by 6 bases and J by 4 bases, with 7 bases between them. Germline V gene data show CDR1 as MNHEY and CDR2 as SVGAGI. CDR3 length: 12 residues. As DNA, the CDR3 is TGTGCCAGCAGCAGCTTTTACAATGAGCAGTTCTTC. Translated: CASSSFYNEQFF.

This clonotype was seen repeatedly, ten times or more. The V gene is TRBV19, the J gene TRBJ2-3, with 7 bases identical to TRBD2. The CDR3 runs to 15 residues. Trimming at V came to 3 bases and at J to 6 bases, leaving 9 bases not matched to a gene. CDR1 is LNHDA, CDR2 SQIVND, per germline (reference sequence). CDR3 nucleotide sequence: TGTGCCAGTAGTATTGTGGCGGGAGTTATCGATACGCAGTATTTT. Encoded protein: CASSIVAGVIDTQYF. Based on the CDR3 plus reference TRBV19 and TRBJ2-3, the full variable domain is DGGITQSPKYLFRKEGQNVTLSCEQNLNHDAMYWYRQDPGQGLRLIYYSQIVNDFQKGDIAEGYSVSREKKESFPLTVTSAQKNPTAFYLCASSIVAGVIDTQYFGPGTRLTVL.